What follows are 16 T cell receptor beta chains derived from one specimen sequenced in a study of T cell repertoires in cytomegalovirus infection. TCRdb called the reads again in MiXCR, with one record for every CDR3 protein. The data show a few hundred thousand distinct CDR3 sequences, approximately 40% seen once. These TCRs are of unknown antigen specificity. The input for sequencing was cultured PBMCs, taken from culture after CMV antigen stimulation. These receptor sequences come from a human donor in good health (CMV status not recorded). Some clones in this sample may be carry-over from other donors' samples.

This clonotype was found a few times. The chain recombines TRBV6-1 with TRBJ2-6; D not certain. Germline CDR1 is MNHNS and CDR2 is SASEGT. V shed 6 bases and J shed 0 bases, with 9 bases lying between them. The CDR3 spans 15 residues. The CDR3 nucleotides read TGTGCCAGCAGCCTCGTAAACTCTGGGGCCAACGTCCTGACTTTC. It codes for CASSLVNSGANVLTF.

V and J are TRBV7-9 and TRBJ1-1; no definite D call. Germline CDR1 SEHNR, CDR2 FQNEAQ (reference sequence). Trimming removed 3 bases at V and 8 bases at J, with 7 bases between. This CDR3 is 11 amino acids long. This chain's CDR3 is CASSFEVEAFF. The CDR3 bases are TGTGCCAGCAGCTTCGAGGTGGAAGCTTTCTTT.

This clonotype appeared once. The V and J genes are TRBV2 and TRBJ1-2, with D tentatively TRBD1 (5 bases). The CDR3 is 16 residues long. V was clipped by 0 bases and J by 4 bases, with 15 bases between them. Germline V lookup: CDR1 SNHLY, CDR2 FYNNEI. The CDR3 region has the DNA TGTGCCAGCAGTGAAGCGCTGGGGGGTCAAATCTATGGCTACACCTTC. It specifies CASSEALGGQIYGYTF.

This clonotype was detected only a few times. The chain employs TRBV7-2 and TRBJ2-1, with 11 bases lining up with TRBD2. V lost 1 base and J lost 10; bases outside the gene matches: 9. This CDR3 has 16 amino acids. Germline CDR1 SGHTA, CDR2 FQGNSA. The CDR3 DNA reads TGTGCCAGCAGCTTAGACCCGACTAGCGGGATGCGCGAGCAGTTCTTC. This codes for CASSLDPTSGMREQFF.

This sequence joins TRBV10-3 and TRBJ2-7; maybe TRBD1 (9 bases). The V gene lost 10 bases and the J gene lost 3 bases, with 22 bases spanning the gap. The CDR3 runs 15 residues. Germline-derived CDR1 and CDR2 are ENHRY and SYGVKD. CDR3 residues: CATGGGQGRFYEQYF. CDR3 sequence (DNA): TGTGCCACGGGGGGGGGACAGGGTCGCTTCTACGAGCAGTACTTC.

This clonotype was seen repeatedly, ten times or more. The chain combines TRBV7-2 with TRBJ2-7, with TRBD1 matching 8 bases. The ends lost 5 bases at V and 3 bases at J; junction bases unmatched: 6. CDR3 length equals 14 residues. Germline CDR1 reads SGHTA; CDR2 reads FQGNSA. The CDR3 DNA reads as TGTGCCAGCAGCCGTGGAACAGGGGGCTACGAGCAGTACTTC. Its protein is CASSRGTGGYEQYF.

This rearrangement joins TRBV15 to TRBJ2-5; D is undetermined. This CDR3 is 16 amino acids long. V lost 5 bases to trimming and J lost 3 bases, with 19 bases between them. Per germline, CDR1 LNHNV and CDR2 YYDKDF (reference sequence). DNA for the CDR3: TGTGCCACCAGCCGTTATCCGGGCCCAGCAAAAGAGACCCAGTACTTC. The encoded protein is CATSRYPGPAKETQYF.

The J gene is TRBJ2-1, the V gene TRBV6-2 or TRBV6-3; 7 bases align to TRBD2. Germline loops: CDR1 MNHEY, CDR2 SVGEGT. The CDR3 spans 16 residues. Trimming cost V 4 bases and J 3 bases; bases outside gene matches: 9. DNA for the CDR3: TGTGCCAGCAGTTGGACTAGGCTACTGGGCTACAATGAGCAGTTCTTC. Its protein is CASSWTRLLGYNEQFF.

The CDR3 sequence is CASSLSPGTGFIGGYGYTF. The CDR3 DNA reads TGTGCCAGCAGCTTGTCCCCCGGGACAGGGTTTATCGGAGGCTATGGCTACACCTTC. This sequence joins TRBV7-2 and TRBJ1-2; 9 nucleotides line up with TRBD1. The V and J ends lost 3 bases and 4 bases, in that order; junction bases with no gene match: 18. Germline V gene sequence: CDR1 SGHTA, CDR2 FQGNSA. The CDR3 is 19 residues long.

This clonotype has more than one count but fewer than ten. The DNA for the CDR3 is TGTGCCAGCAGCCGAAACTTGTACTCTGGAAACACCATATATTTT. Encoded protein: CASSRNLYSGNTIYF. The genes are TRBV7-6 and TRBJ1-3; D is ambiguous. The CDR3 extends over 15 amino acids. Germline V CDR1 and CDR2: SGHVS, FNYEAQ. Trimming took 5 bases from V and 0 from J, leaving 11 bases between them.

This chain links TRBV4-1 with TRBJ1-6; D unresolved. V was pared by 1 base and J by 8 bases, with 9 bases between. Germline CDR1 MGHRA, CDR2 YSYEKL. This CDR3 spans 14 amino acids. In nucleotides, the CDR3 is TGCGCCAGCAGCCAAGGTTCCTCGGATTCACCCCTCCACTTT. Translation gives CASSQGSSDSPLHF.

This clonotype was found once. V usage is TRBV7-9 and J usage is TRBJ1-3; 10 nucleotides align to TRBD1. The trim removed 2 bases at V and 9 bases at J, leaving 4 bases unmatched. The CDR3 is made up of 14 amino acids. Per the germline V gene, CDR1 is SEHNR and CDR2 is FQNEAQ (reference sequence). CDR3 bases: TGTGCCAGCAGCTTATCCCGGGACAGGGGCACCATATATTTT. This codes for CASSLSRDRGTIYF.

A few counts support this clonotype. This sequence joins TRBV6-2 or TRBV6-3 and TRBJ2-7; 11 bases fit TRBD1. J was trimmed by 2 bases and V by 8 bases; bases with no gene match: 5. CDR1 MNHEY and CDR2 SVGEGT come from the germline V gene. There are 14 residues in the CDR3. In nucleotides, the CDR3 is TGTGCCAGCCGAGGACAGGGGGCTACCTACGAGCAGTACTTC. Amino acid sequence: CASRGQGATYEQYF.

This clonotype was detected a few times. This chain joins TRBV5-6 and TRBJ2-3, with D maybe TRBD2 (7 bases). Between the trimmed V and J ends, which lost 4 bases and 2 bases, there was a span of 23 bases. This CDR3 is built from 18 residues. Germline V CDR1 and CDR2: SGHDT, YYEEEE. This CDR3 is CASSPWGGGGPTTDTQYF. CDR3 sequence (DNA): TGTGCCAGCAGCCCCTGGGGGGGGGGCGGCCCCACCACAGATACGCAGTATTTT.

The chain employs TRBV3-1 and TRBJ2-7; the D gene is possibly TRBD2 (6 bases). The germline gives CDR1 LGHDT, CDR2 YNNKEL (reference sequence). Deletions cut 2 bases from V and 3 bases from J, with 8 bases between. CDR3 length: 13 residues. In DNA, the CDR3 is TGTGCCAGCAGCCAACTCGGGGGCTACGAGCAGTACTTC. Residues: CASSQLGGYEQYF.

The chain couples TRBV7-8 to TRBJ1-5, with D possibly matching TRBD1 (6 bases). V gave up 5 bases and J gave up 7 bases, with 21 bases separating them. Germline V gives CDR1 SGHVS, CDR2 FQNEAQ. This CDR3 is 16 amino acids long. For the CDR3, the DNA is TGTGCCAGCAGCGCACGATCGGGTGTAGGGGGGCAGCCCCAGCATTTT. Translated, it gives CASSARSGVGGQPQHF.